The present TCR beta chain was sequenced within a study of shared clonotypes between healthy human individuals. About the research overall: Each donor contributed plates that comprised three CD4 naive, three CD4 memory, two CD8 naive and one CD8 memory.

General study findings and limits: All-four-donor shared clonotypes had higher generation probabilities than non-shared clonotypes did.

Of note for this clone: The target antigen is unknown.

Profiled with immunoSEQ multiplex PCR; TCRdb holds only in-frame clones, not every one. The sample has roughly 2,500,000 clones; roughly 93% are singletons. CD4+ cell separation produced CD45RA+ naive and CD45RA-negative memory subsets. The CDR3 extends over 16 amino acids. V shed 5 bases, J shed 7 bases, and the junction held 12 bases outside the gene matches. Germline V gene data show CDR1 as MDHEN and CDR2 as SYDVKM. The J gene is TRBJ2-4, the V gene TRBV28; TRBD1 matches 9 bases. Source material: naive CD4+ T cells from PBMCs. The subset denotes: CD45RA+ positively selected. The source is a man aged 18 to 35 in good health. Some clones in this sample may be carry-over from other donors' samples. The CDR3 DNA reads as TGTGCCAGCAGTCCCCGGTGGGGGACAGGGTGGAACATTCAGTACTTC. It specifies CASSPRWGTGWNIQYF.